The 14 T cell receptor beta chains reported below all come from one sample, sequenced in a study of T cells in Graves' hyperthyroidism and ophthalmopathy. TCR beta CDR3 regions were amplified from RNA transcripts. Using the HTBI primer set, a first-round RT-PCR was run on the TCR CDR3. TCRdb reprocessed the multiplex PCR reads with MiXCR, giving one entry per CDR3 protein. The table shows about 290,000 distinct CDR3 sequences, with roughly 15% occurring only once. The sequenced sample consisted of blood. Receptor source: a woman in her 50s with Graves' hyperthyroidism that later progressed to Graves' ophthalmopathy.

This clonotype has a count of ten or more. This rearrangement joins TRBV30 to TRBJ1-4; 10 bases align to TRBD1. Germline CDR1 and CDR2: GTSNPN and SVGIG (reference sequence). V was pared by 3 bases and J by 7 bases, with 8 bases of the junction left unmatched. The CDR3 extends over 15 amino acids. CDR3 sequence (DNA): TGTGCCTGGAGAGGCCGACGGACAGGGGGTGAAAAACTGTTTTTT. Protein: CAWRGRRTGGEKLFF. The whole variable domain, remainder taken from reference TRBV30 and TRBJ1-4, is SQTIHQWPATLVQPVGSPLSLECTVEGTSNPNLYWYRQAAGRGLQLLFYSVGIGQISSEVPQNLSASRPQDRQFILSSKKLLLSDSGFYLCAWRGRRTGGEKLFFGSGTQLSVL.

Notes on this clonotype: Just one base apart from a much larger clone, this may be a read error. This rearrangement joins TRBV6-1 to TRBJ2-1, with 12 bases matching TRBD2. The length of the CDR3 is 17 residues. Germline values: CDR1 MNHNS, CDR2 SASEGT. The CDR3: CTSSEPLLAGGKEEQFF. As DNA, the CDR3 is TGTACCAGCAGTGAACCCCTACTAGCGGGAGGTAAGGAGGAGCAGTTCTTC.

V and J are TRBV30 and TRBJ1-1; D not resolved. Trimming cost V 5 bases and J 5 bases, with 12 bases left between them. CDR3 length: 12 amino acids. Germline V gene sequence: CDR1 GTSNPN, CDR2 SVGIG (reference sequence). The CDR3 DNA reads TGTGCCTGGGACAACTCGCTGACTGAAGCTTTCTTT. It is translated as CAWDNSLTEAFF.

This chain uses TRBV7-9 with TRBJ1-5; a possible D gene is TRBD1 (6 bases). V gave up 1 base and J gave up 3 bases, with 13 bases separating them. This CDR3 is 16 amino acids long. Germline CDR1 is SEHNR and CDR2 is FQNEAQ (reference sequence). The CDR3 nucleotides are TGTGCCAGCAGCTTAGTCGGGTCGGGGGCCAATCAGCCCCAGCATTTT. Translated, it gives CASSLVGSGANQPQHF.

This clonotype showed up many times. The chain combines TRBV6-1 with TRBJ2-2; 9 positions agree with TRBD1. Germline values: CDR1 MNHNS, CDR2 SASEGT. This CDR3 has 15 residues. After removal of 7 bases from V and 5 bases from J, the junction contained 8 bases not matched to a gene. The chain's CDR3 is CASTSSQGATGELFF. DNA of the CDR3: TGTGCCAGCACCTCTTCACAGGGGGCGACCGGGGAGCTGTTTTTT.

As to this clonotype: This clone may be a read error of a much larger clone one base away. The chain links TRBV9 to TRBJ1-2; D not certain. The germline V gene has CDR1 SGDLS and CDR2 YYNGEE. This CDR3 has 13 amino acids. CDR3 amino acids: CASGVDRSYGYTF. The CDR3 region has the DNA TGTGCCAGCGGCGTAGATAGGTCATATGGCTACACCTTC.

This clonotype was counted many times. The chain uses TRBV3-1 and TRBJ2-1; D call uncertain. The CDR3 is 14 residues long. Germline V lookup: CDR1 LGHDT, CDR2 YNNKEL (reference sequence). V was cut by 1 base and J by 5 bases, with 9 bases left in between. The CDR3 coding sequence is TGTGCCAGCAGCCAAGGTGTAGGAAACAATGAGCAGTTCTTC. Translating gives CASSQGVGNNEQFF.

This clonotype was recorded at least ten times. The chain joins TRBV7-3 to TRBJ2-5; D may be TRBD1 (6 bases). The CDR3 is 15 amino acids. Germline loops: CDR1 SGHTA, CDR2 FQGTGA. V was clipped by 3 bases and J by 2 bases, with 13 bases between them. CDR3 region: CASSFIAGEQETQYF. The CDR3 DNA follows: TGTGCCAGCAGCTTCATCGCAGGGGAGCAAGAGACCCAGTACTTC.

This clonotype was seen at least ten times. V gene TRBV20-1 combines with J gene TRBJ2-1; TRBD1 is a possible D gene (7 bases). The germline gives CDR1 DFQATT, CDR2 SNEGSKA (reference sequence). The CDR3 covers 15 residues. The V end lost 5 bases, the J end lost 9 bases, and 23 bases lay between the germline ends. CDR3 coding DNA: TGCAGTGCTTACCAAACTAGCAGGGGGATGGGTGAGCAGTTCTTC. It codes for CSAYQTSRGMGEQFF.

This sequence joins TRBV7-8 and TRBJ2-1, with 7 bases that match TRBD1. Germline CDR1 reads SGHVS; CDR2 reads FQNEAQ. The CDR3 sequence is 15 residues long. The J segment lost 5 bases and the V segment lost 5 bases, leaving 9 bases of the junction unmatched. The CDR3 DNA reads TGTGCCAGCAGCCTTCCCGGGGACAGCCACAATGAGCAGTTCTTC. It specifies CASSLPGDSHNEQFF.

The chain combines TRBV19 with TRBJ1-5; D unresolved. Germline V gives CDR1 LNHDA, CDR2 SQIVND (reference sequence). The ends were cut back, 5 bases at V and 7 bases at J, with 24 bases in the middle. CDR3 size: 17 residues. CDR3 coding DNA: TGTGCCAGTAGTCCATGTCTTCCCGGGTCCACTGAGCAGCCCCAGCATTTT. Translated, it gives CASSPCLPGSTEQPQHF.

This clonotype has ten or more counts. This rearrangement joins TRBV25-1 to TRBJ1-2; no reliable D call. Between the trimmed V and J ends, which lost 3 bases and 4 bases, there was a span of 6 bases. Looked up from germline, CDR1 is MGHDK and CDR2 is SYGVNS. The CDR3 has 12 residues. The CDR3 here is CASSESLYGYTF. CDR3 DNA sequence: TGTGCCAGCAGTGAGTCACTCTATGGCTACACCTTC.

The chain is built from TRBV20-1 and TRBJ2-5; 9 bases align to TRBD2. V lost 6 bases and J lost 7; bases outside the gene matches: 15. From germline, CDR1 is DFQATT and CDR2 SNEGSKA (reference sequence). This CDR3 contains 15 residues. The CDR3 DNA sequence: TGCAGTGCCCCCCCCGCTAGCGGGAACGTTGGGACCCAGTACTTC. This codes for CSAPPASGNVGTQYF.

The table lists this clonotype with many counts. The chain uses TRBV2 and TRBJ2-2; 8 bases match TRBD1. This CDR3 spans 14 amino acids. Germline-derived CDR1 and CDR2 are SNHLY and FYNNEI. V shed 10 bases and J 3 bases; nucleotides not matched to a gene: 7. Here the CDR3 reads CATHKDRDTGELFF. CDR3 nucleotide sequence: TGTGCCACCCACAAGGACAGGGACACCGGGGAGCTGTTTTTT.